The 25 T cell receptor beta chains below all came from one sample that was sequenced in a study of vaccination and CD4 T cells after COVID-19. Specified treatment: roughly nine-day PBMC culture with coronavirus spike peptide pools or control peptides (ViraFEST assay). Antigen specificity for these receptors is unknown. The Oncomine TCR Beta short-read assay sequenced DNA from cultured CD4+ T cells. TCRdb reanalysed the PCR reads using MiXCR and keeps one entry per CDR3 protein. The table records around 12,000 distinct CDR3 sequences, about 74% of them present only once. The sequencing here drew on CD4+ T cells from blood, cultured in vitro, taken after SARS-CoV-2 vaccination. These receptors were collected from a human donor who received a COVID-19 vaccine.

The chain employs TRBV6-1 and TRBJ1-1; D possibly corresponds to TRBD1 (6 bases). With 7 bases removed from V and 0 bases from J, the gap between germline ends came to 9 bases. The CDR3 spans 13 residues. The V gene's germline CDR1 is MNHNS and CDR2 SASEGT. CDR3 residues: CASMTGLNTEAFF. CDR3 DNA: TGTGCCAGCATGACAGGACTGAACACTGAAGCTTTCTTT.

V gene TRBV2 combines with J gene TRBJ2-3; 11 bases match TRBD2. Germline CDR1 reads SNHLY; CDR2 reads FYNNEI. The J segment lost 7 bases and the V segment lost 10 bases, leaving 7 bases of the junction unmatched. The CDR3 covers 13 residues. CDR3 sequence (DNA): TGTGCCAACCCGGGACTAGCGGCGAATACGCAGTATTTT. Translated, it gives CANPGLAANTQYF.

This chain links TRBV7-2 with TRBJ2-3, with D perhaps matching TRBD1 (6 bases). The CDR3 has 15 residues. V shed 2 bases and J shed 3 bases, with 12 bases lying between them. Germline values: CDR1 SGHTA, CDR2 FQGNSA. DNA of the CDR3: TGTGCCAGCAGCTTATCCGGACAGAGAACAGATACGCAGTATTTT. It specifies CASSLSGQRTDTQYF. The full variable domain, rest sourced from reference TRBV7-2 and TRBJ2-3, is GAGVSQSPSNKVTEKGKDVELRCDPISGHTALYWYRQSLGQGLEFLIYFQGNSAPDKSGLPSDRFSAERTGGSVSTLTIQRTQQEDSAVYLCASSLSGQRTDTQYFGPGTRLTVL.

The chain combines TRBV24-1 with TRBJ2-2; 8 positions match TRBD1. CDR3 length: 17 amino acids. Losses at the gene ends were 4 bases for V and 1 base for J; bases not matched to a gene: 7. From germline, CDR1 is KGHDR and CDR2 SFDVKD. The DNA for the CDR3 is TGTGCCACCAGTGAAATACCGGACAGGGAGAACACCGGGGAGCTGTTTTTT. Translated, it gives CATSEIPDRENTGELFF.

The chain recombines TRBV7-9 with TRBJ2-5; D may be TRBD2 (7 bases). The V gene lost 1 base and the J gene lost 5 bases, with 14 bases spanning the gap. The CDR3 runs 15 residues. Per the germline V gene, CDR1 is SEHNR and CDR2 is FQNEAQ (reference sequence). The CDR3: CASSLVRGGVETQYF. For the CDR3, the DNA is TGTGCCAGCAGCTTAGTGAGGGGGGGAGTCGAGACCCAGTACTTC. Drawing the rest from reference TRBV7-9 and TRBJ2-5, the complete variable domain is DTGVSQNPRHKITKRGQNVTFRCDPISEHNRLYWYRQTLGQGPEFLTYFQNEAQLEKSRLLSDRFSAERPKGSFSTLEIQRTEQGDSAMYLCASSLVRGGVETQYFGPGTRLLVL.

This clonotype was observed once. This sequence joins TRBV20-1 and TRBJ2-2; D is possibly TRBD2 (5 bases). CDR3 length equals 14 residues. CDR1 and CDR2 from the germline V gene are DFQATT and SNEGSKA (reference sequence). Trimming left V 1 base short and J 4 bases short, with 10 bases between. CDR3 nucleotide sequence: TGCAGTGCTAGAGTATCCGGGGTCACCGGGGAGCTGTTTTTT. This codes for CSARVSGVTGELFF.

The J gene is TRBJ2-5, the V gene TRBV19, with a weak D call TRBD2 (5 bases). The CDR3 spans 16 residues. V was pared by 1 base and J by 5 bases, with 17 bases between. CDR1 and CDR2 from the germline V gene are LNHDA and SQIVND (reference sequence). CDR3 nucleotides: TGTGCCAGTAGTATAGCGGGGAGTAGACCGGGGGAGACCCAGTACTTC. Translated: CASSIAGSRPGETQYF.

J is TRBJ2-3 and V is TRBV5-4, with 14 bases that match TRBD2. The germline V gene encodes CDR1 SGHNT and CDR2 YYREEE (reference sequence). This CDR3 contains 16 residues. V shed 4 bases and J 2 bases; nucleotides not matched to a gene: 3. The CDR3 DNA is TGTGCCAGCAGCCCGACTAGCGGGGGGGACACAGATACGCAGTATTTT. Protein: CASSPTSGGDTDTQYF.

This chain joins TRBV27 and TRBJ2-5; TRBD1 matches 12 bases. This CDR3 is 14 amino acids long. Trimming took 5 bases from V and 5 from J; bases not matched to a gene: 3. Germline loops: CDR1 MNHEY, CDR2 SMNVEV (reference sequence). The CDR3 sequence is CASSGTGGGETQYF. The CDR3 DNA reads as TGTGCCAGCAGTGGGACAGGGGGCGGGGAGACCCAGTACTTC.

The V gene is TRBV12-3 or TRBV12-4, the J gene TRBJ1-1, with a weak D call TRBD1 (5 bases). The CDR3 loop spans 14 amino acids. V was pared by 3 bases and J by 4 bases, with 12 bases between. The DNA for the CDR3 is TGTGCCAGCAGTTTGGGGCAGGAGGGCACTGAAGCTTTCTTT. Encoded protein: CASSLGQEGTEAFF.

This clonotype qualifies as medium-sized. The rearrangement joins TRBV20-1 to TRBJ2-5; no firm D call. Between the trimmed V and J ends, which lost 0 bases and 2 bases, there was a span of 7 bases. The V gene's germline CDR1 is DFQATT and CDR2 SNEGSKA (reference sequence). The CDR3 is made up of 13 amino acids. CDR3 nucleotide sequence: TGCAGTGCTAGAGATTGGAGACAAGAGACCCAGTACTTC. It specifies CSARDWRQETQYF.

This chain's CDR3 is CSAIWIIDYGYTF. CDR3 sequence (DNA): TGCAGTGCTATTTGGATCATCGACTATGGCTACACCTTC. The chain recombines TRBV20-1 with TRBJ1-2; D not certain. Deletions cut 4 bases from V and 3 bases from J, with 12 bases between. The CDR3 is made up of 13 amino acids. In germline, CDR1 is DFQATT, CDR2 SNEGSKA (reference sequence).

This sequence joins TRBV24-1 and TRBJ2-2; 14 nucleotides match TRBD2. Germline V CDR1 and CDR2: KGHDR, SFDVKD. With V trimmed by 3 bases and J by 7 bases, 3 bases remained unmatched. CDR3 size: 16 residues. The CDR3 sequence: CATSDQGLAGVGELFF. The DNA of the CDR3 is TGTGCCACCAGTGATCAGGGACTAGCGGGGGTCGGGGAGCTGTTTTTT.

V and J are TRBV5-1 and TRBJ1-2; TRBD1 aligns across 8 bases. The CDR3 has 14 residues. V shed 7 bases, J shed 4 bases, and the junction held 9 bases outside the gene matches. Germline assignment: CDR1 SGHRS and CDR2 YFSETQ. CDR3 in DNA: TGCGCCAGCCACTCTATTGGGACAGGCTATGGCTACACCTTC. This sequence encodes CASHSIGTGYGYTF.

The chain carries TRBV19 and TRBJ1-2; no definite D call. This CDR3 is 13 amino acids long. From germline, CDR1 is LNHDA and CDR2 SQIVND (reference sequence). V was shortened by 3 bases and J by 3 bases, with 8 bases between the two germline ends. CDR3 protein: CASSIRGHYGYTF. DNA for the CDR3: TGTGCCAGTAGTATCAGAGGGCACTATGGCTACACCTTC.

CDR3 nucleotide sequence: TGTGCCAGCAGCTTAGCCGGGCCAATCTCCTACGAGCAGTACTTC. This sequence encodes CASSLAGPISYEQYF. The chain links TRBV11-3 to TRBJ2-7; D is uncertain. Germline CDR1 is SGHNT and CDR2 is YENEEA. V lost 1 base, J lost 0 bases, and 10 bases lay in between. This CDR3 is built from 15 residues.

The CDR3 reads CAISEDSHPYGYTF. As DNA, the CDR3 is TGTGCCATCAGTGAGGACAGCCATCCGTATGGCTACACCTTC. The chain joins TRBV10-3 to TRBJ1-2; a possible D gene is TRBD1 (5 bases). V dropped 2 bases and J dropped 5 bases, with 12 bases sitting between them. The germline V gene has CDR1 ENHRY and CDR2 SYGVKD. The CDR3 runs to 14 residues.

V usage is TRBV10-3 and J usage is TRBJ2-7, with 8 bases aligning to TRBD2. Germline V gives CDR1 ENHRY, CDR2 SYGVKD. Unmatched junction bases numbered 5, after V lost 3 bases and J lost 7 bases. This CDR3 contains 13 residues. CDR3 bases: TGTGCCATCAGTGACGGGGGGGCCAGTGAGCAGTACTTC. Encoded protein: CAISDGGASEQYF.

This clonotype was seen only a few times. The V gene is TRBV20-1, the J gene TRBJ1-3; D gene unclear. CDR3 size: 11 residues. Deletions cut 6 bases from V and 4 bases from J, with 7 bases between. Germline CDR1 reads DFQATT; CDR2 reads SNEGSKA (reference sequence). The CDR3 region has the DNA TGCAGTGCCCCGAGAGGAAACACCATATATTTT. Translation: CSAPRGNTIYF.

The chain is built from TRBV5-4 and TRBJ2-3; D is perhaps TRBD2 (6 bases). CDR1 SGHNT and CDR2 YYREEE come from the germline V gene (reference sequence). Trimming cost V 4 bases and J 2 bases, with 17 bases left between them. The CDR3 contains 16 residues. In DNA, the CDR3 is TGTGCCAGCAGCCCTACCCCGGGACTCTCCACAGATACGCAGTATTTT. It yields the protein CASSPTPGLSTDTQYF.

This clonotype was observed a few times. The chain carries TRBV30 and TRBJ2-5; 8 bases agree with TRBD1. V dropped 0 bases and J dropped 3; count of bases not matched to a gene: 0. The CDR3 consists of 13 residues. In germline, CDR1 is GTSNPN, CDR2 SVGIG (reference sequence). The CDR3 nucleotides are TGTGCCTGGAGTGTGGGACAGGAAGAGACCCAGTACTTC. It encodes CAWSVGQEETQYF.

The rearrangement joins TRBV20-1 to TRBJ2-3; TRBD1 is a possible D gene (8 bases). The CDR3 runs 14 residues. Between the trimmed V and J ends, which lost 5 bases and 4 bases, there was a span of 16 bases. Germline CDR1 DFQATT, CDR2 SNEGSKA (reference sequence). The CDR3 sequence is CSASDRGGADTQYF. CDR3 coding DNA: TGCAGTGCTTCCGACAGGGGAGGGGCAGATACGCAGTATTTT.

This clonotype appeared a few times. The V and J genes are TRBV24-1 and TRBJ2-5, with D perhaps TRBD1 (5 bases). Germline V lookup: CDR1 KGHDR, CDR2 SFDVKD. The CDR3 covers 16 residues. V was pared by 2 bases and J by 5 bases, with 17 bases between. In DNA, the CDR3 is TGTGCCACCAGTGATTCCGACAGCAGGAGTTTCGAGACCCAGTACTTC. This codes for CATSDSDSRSFETQYF.

This clonotype appeared once. V is TRBV7-9 and J is TRBJ1-2; no clear D gene. The germline V gene has CDR1 SEHNR and CDR2 FQNEAQ (reference sequence). The germline V and J ends were trimmed by 3 bases and 8 bases, with 19 bases remaining between them. The length of the CDR3 is 15 residues. The CDR3 sequence: CASSLATDLAGGYTF. The CDR3, as DNA: TGTGCCAGCAGCTTGGCAACGGACTTGGCGGGGGGCTACACCTTC. Drawing the rest from reference TRBV7-9 and TRBJ1-2, the complete variable domain is DTGVSQNPRHKITKRGQNVTFRCDPISEHNRLYWYRQTLGQGPEFLTYFQNEAQLEKSRLLSDRFSAERPKGSFSTLEIQRTEQGDSAMYLCASSLATDLAGGYTFGSGTRLTVV.

This clonotype has more than one count but fewer than ten. The rearrangement uses TRBV12-3 or TRBV12-4 and TRBJ2-5; 8 nucleotides line up with TRBD1. This CDR3 is 15 amino acids long. V was clipped by 5 bases and J by 5 bases; unmatched bases: 10. The CDR3 DNA sequence: TGTGCCAGCAGTGCTCCCCAGGGGGCTGGGGAGACCCAGTACTTC. This translates into CASSAPQGAGETQYF.